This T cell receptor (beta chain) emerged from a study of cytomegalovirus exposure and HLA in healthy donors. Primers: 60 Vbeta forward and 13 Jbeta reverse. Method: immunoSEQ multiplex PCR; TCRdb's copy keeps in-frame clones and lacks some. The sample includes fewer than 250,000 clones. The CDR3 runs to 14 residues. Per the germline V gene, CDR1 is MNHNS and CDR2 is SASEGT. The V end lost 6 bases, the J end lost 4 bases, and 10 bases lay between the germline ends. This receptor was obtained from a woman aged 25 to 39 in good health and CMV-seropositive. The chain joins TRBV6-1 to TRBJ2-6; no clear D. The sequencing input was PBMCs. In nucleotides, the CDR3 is TGTGCCAGCAGGGTGAGCTGGGGGGCCAACGTCCTGACTTTC. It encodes CASRVSWGANVLTF.